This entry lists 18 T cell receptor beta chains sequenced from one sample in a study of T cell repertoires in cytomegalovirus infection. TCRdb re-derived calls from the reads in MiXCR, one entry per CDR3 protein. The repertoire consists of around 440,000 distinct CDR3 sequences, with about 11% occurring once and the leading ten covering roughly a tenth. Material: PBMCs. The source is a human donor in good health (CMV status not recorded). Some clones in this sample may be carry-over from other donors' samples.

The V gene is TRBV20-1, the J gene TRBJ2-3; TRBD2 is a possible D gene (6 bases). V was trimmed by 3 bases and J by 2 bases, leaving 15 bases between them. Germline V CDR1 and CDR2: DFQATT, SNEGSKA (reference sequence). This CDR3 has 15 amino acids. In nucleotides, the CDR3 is TGCAGTGCTAGCCCCGGGAGCACTCACACAGATACGCAGTATTTT. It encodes CSASPGSTHTDTQYF.

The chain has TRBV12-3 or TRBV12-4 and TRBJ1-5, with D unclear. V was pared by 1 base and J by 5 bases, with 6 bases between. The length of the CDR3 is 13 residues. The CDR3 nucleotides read TGTGCCAGCAGTTTAGTGCGGTATCAGCCCCAGCATTTT. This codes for CASSLVRYQPQHF.

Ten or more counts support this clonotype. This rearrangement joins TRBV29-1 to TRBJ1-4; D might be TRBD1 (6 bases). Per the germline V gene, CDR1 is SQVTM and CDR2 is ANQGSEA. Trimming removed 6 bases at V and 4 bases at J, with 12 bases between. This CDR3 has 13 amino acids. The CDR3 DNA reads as TGCAGCGTGGAGGGGGGTTATAATGAAAAACTGTTTTTT. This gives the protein CSVEGGYNEKLFF.

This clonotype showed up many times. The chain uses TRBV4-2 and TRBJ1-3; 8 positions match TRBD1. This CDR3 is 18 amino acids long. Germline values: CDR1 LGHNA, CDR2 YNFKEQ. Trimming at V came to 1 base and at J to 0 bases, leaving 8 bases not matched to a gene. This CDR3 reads CASSQALGQAFSGNTIYF. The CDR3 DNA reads TGTGCCAGCAGCCAAGCTCTGGGACAGGCCTTCTCTGGAAACACCATATATTTT.

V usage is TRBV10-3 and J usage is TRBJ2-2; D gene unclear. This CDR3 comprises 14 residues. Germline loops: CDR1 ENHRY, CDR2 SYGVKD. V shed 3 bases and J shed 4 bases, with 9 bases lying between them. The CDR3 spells CAISDRPSTGELFF. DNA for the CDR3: TGTGCCATCAGTGATCGGCCCTCCACCGGGGAGCTGTTTTTT.

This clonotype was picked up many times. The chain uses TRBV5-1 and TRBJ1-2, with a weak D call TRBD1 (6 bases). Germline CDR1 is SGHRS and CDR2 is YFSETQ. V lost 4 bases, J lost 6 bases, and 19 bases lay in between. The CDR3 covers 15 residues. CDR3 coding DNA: TGCGCCAGCAGCAGTCAGGGGCTGGGGGTGGATGGCTACACCTTC. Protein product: CASSSQGLGVDGYTF.

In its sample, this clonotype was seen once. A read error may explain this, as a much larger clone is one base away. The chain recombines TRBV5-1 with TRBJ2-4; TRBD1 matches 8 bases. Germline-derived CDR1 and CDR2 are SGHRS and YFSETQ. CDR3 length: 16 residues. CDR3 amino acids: CDSSLDRALAKNIQYF. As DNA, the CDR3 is TGCGACAGCAGCTTGGACAGGGCCTTAGCCAAAAACATTCAGTACTTC.

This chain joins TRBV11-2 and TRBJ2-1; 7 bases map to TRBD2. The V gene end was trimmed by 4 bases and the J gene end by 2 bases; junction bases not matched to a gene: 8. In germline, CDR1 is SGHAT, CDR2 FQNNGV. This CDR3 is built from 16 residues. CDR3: CASSSSGTLTYNEQFF. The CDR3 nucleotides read TGTGCCAGCAGCTCGAGCGGGACCCTAACCTACAATGAGCAGTTCTTC.

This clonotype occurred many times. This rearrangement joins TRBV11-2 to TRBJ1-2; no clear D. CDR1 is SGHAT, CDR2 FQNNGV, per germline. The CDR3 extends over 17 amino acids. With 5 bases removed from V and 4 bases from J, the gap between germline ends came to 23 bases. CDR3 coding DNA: TGTGCCAGCAGCGTCTCGGGTATCCCGGATCAGTCCTATGGCTACACCTTC. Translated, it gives CASSVSGIPDQSYGYTF. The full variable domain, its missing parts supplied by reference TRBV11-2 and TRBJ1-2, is EAGVAQSPRYKIIEKRQSVAFWCNPISGHATLYWYQQILGQGPKLLIQFQNNGVVDDSQLPKDRFSAERLKGVDSTLKIQPAKLEDSAVYLCASSVSGIPDQSYGYTFGSGTRLTVV.

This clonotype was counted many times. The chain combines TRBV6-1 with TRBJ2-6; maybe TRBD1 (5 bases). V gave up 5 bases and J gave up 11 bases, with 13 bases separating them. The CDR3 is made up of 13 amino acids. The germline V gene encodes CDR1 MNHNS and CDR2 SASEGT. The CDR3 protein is CASSPRTSYVLTF. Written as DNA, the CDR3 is TGTGCCAGCAGTCCCCGGACAAGCTACGTCCTGACTTTC.

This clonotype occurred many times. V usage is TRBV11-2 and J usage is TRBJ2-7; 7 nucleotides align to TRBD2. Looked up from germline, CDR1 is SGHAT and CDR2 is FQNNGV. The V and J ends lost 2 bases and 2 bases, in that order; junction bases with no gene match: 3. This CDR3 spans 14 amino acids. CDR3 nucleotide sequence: TGTGCCAGCAGCTTACTCCGGGGGGCCTACGAGCAGTACTTC. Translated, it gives CASSLLRGAYEQYF. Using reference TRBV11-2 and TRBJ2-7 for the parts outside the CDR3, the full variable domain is EAGVAQSPRYKIIEKRQSVAFWCNPISGHATLYWYQQILGQGPKLLIQFQNNGVVDDSQLPKDRFSAERLKGVDSTLKIQPAKLEDSAVYLCASSLLRGAYEQYFGPGTRLTVT.

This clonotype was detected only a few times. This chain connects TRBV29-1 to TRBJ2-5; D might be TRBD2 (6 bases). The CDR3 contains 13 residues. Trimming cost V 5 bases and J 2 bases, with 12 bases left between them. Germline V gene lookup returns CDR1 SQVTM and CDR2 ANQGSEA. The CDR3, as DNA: TGCAGCGTTAAGGGACTTTCGCAAGAGACCCAGTACTTC. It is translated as CSVKGLSQETQYF.

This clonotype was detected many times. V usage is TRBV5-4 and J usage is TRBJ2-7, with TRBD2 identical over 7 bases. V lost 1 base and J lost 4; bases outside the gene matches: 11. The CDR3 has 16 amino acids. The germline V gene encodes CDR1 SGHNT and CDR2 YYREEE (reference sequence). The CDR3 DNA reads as TGTGCCAGCAGCTTGAAGTGGGCTAGCGGAGGATACGAGCAGTACTTC. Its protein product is CASSLKWASGGYEQYF.

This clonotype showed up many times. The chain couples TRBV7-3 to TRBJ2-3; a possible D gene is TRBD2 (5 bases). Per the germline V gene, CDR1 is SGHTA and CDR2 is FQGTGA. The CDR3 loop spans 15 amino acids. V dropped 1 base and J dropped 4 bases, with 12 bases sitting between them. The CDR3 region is CASSLKGPGSDTQYF. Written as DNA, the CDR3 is TGTGCCAGCAGCTTAAAGGGCCCGGGATCAGATACGCAGTATTTT.

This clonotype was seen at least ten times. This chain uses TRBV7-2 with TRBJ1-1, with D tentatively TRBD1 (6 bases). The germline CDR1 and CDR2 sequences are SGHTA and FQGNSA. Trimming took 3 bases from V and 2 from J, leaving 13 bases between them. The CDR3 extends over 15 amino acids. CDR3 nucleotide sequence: TGTGCCAGCAGCTTCCCCCAGGGGTACAACACTGAAGCTTTCTTT. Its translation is CASSFPQGYNTEAFF.

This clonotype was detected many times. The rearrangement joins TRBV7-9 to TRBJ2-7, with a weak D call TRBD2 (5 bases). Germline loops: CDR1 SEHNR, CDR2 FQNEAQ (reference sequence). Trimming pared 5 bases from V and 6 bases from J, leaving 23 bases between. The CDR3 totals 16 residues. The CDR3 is CASSPRETGTGLEQYF. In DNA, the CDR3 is TGTGCCAGCAGCCCGAGGGAAACGGGTACTGGTCTCGAGCAGTACTTC.

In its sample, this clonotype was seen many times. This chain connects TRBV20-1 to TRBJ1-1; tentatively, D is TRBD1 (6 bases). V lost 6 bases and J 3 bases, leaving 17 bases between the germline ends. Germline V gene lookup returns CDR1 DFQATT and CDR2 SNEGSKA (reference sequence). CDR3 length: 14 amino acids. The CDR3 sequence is CSAARGARDTEAFF. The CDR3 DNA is TGCAGTGCCGCCCGGGGGGCGAGGGACACTGAAGCTTTCTTT.

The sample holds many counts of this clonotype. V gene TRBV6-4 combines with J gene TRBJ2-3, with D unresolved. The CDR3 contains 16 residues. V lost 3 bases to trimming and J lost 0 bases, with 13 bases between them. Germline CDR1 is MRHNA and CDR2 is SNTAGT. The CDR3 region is CASSESGWSSTDTQYF. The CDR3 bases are TGTGCCAGCAGTGAGAGTGGGTGGTCTAGCACAGATACGCAGTATTTT.